This T cell receptor (beta chain) derives from a study of blood T cell repertoires in COVID-19. Study background: COVID-19 samples from acute and convalescent phases originated in the United States, Italy and Spain. Sample material is recorded as cDNA or gDNA derived from T cells, B-cell-depleted T cells, or PBMCs.

Authors' analysis steps: Nucleated cell counts were estimated from reference gene primer amplification. This table comes from immunoSEQ multiplex PCR, and its TCRdb copy is limited to in-frame clones, with some not included. V and J calls and clone size are given by that table; D and trimming were obtained from the DNA. The table has 89,000 or so clones, around 85% seen once. Trimming cost V 4 bases and J 4 bases; bases outside gene matches: 2. CDR1 is SEHNR, CDR2 FQNEAQ, per germline (reference sequence). The CDR3 covers 14 residues. This chain connects TRBV7-9 to TRBJ2-2; 8 bases line up with TRBD2. This TCR was recovered from a human donor in a cohort sampled during active COVID-19. The sample consisted of peripheral blood. This chain's CDR3 is CASSSSGSTGELFF. The DNA for the CDR3 is TGTGCCAGCAGCTCAAGCGGGAGCACCGGGGAGCTGTTTTTT.